Following are 16 T cell receptor beta chains from one sample sequenced in a study of blood T cell repertoires in COVID-19 (dated by TCRdb to the early 2020s). To prepare the library, the immunoSEQ multiplex PCR assay was applied. The immuneACCESS repertoire file appears here via TCRdb, limited to in-frame rearrangements. These files lack a portion of the clones; in checked studies, under half of the deficit traces to unresolved V genes, and the cause of the others is not known. Within this sample are 150,000 to 200,000 clones, with 84% of them counted one time only. Approximately 12% of the sample rests with the top ten. What was sequenced was PBMCs or T cells enriched from blood (not recorded which). The receptors were gathered from a man between 50 and 59 years old who had recovered from COVID-19.

This chain uses TRBV5-1 with TRBJ2-5; TRBD2 might be the D (7 bases). The germline V gene has CDR1 SGHRS and CDR2 YFSETQ. This CDR3 is built from 16 residues. V lost 4 bases and J 4 bases, leaving 20 bases between the germline ends. Here the CDR3 reads CASSRRPGGQGETQYF. The CDR3 nucleotides are TGCGCCAGCAGCCGCCGACCGGGGGGCCAGGGAGAGACCCAGTACTTC.

The chain employs TRBV7-9 and TRBJ1-1, with D possibly TRBD1 on 5 matching bases. Germline-derived CDR1 and CDR2 are SEHNR and FQNEAQ (reference sequence). The CDR3 spans 14 residues. Between the trimmed V and J ends, which lost 5 bases and 1 base, there was a span of 11 bases. DNA for the CDR3: TGTGCCAGCAGCCGTTTGACAGCGAACACTGAAGCTTTCTTT. Translated, it gives CASSRLTANTEAFF.

The V and J genes are TRBV27 and TRBJ1-6; possibly TRBD1 for D (5 bases). CDR3 size: 14 residues. The V gene lost 4 bases and the J gene lost 8 bases, with 12 bases spanning the gap. Germline lookup yields CDR1 MNHEY and CDR2 SMNVEV (reference sequence). The CDR3 is CASSSRGADSPLHF. The CDR3 DNA follows: TGTGCCAGCAGTTCTAGGGGCGCCGATTCACCCCTCCACTTT.

This clone was observed a handful of times. The chain joins TRBV19 to TRBJ1-5; the D gene is possibly TRBD1 (6 bases). This CDR3 has 15 residues. Germline V lookup: CDR1 LNHDA, CDR2 SQIVND (reference sequence). Trimming took off 6 bases at V and 5 bases at J, with 17 bases between the two ends. The CDR3, as DNA: TGTGCCAGTAGAGACTTGACAGGACTGCATCAGCCCCAGCATTTT. It yields the protein CASRDLTGLHQPQHF.

V and J are TRBV24-1 and TRBJ1-2, with no clear D. The germline V gene has CDR1 KGHDR and CDR2 SFDVKD. Trimming pared 2 bases from V and 5 bases from J, leaving 8 bases between. The CDR3 totals 13 residues. The CDR3 DNA sequence: TGTGCCACCAGTGATTCCGCTAGGTATGGCTACACCTTC. Translated, it gives CATSDSARYGYTF.

The rearrangement uses TRBV28 and TRBJ1-1; D is perhaps TRBD1 (5 bases). This CDR3 is built from 13 residues. V was trimmed by 3 bases and J by 7 bases, leaving 12 bases between them. The germline V gene encodes CDR1 MDHEN and CDR2 SYDVKM. DNA of the CDR3: TGTGCCAGCAGTTTCCGGGGGGACGGTGAAGCTTTCTTT. Residues: CASSFRGDGEAFF.

The sample holds one count of this clone. The J gene is TRBJ1-6, the V gene TRBV4-3; D is ambiguous. Germline values: CDR1 LGHNA, CDR2 YSLEER. V lost 6 bases and J lost 8, with 17 bases in between. The CDR3 has 15 amino acids. The CDR3 coding sequence is TGCGCCAGCAGTCAAAGAATCCACGGGGATTCACCCCTCCACTTT. Translation gives CASSQRIHGDSPLHF.

The chain couples TRBV25-1 to TRBJ1-4; D may be TRBD1 (5 bases). The CDR3 has 13 residues. The germline V and J ends were trimmed by 4 bases and 8 bases, with 11 bases remaining between them. Looked up from germline, CDR1 is MGHDK and CDR2 is SYGVNS. CDR3 DNA: TGTGCCAGCAGTGCCGGGGGTAACGAAAAACTGTTTTTT. It codes for CASSAGGNEKLFF.

The chain joins TRBV19 to TRBJ1-5; maybe TRBD1 (6 bases). Looked up from germline, CDR1 is LNHDA and CDR2 is SQIVND (reference sequence). The CDR3 extends over 17 amino acids. V was clipped by 4 bases and J by 4 bases, with 20 bases between them. The CDR3 sequence: CASSKDPTGAQNQPQHF. For the CDR3, the DNA is TGTGCCAGTAGTAAAGACCCGACAGGTGCACAAAATCAGCCCCAGCATTTT. Using reference TRBV19 and TRBJ1-5 for the parts outside the CDR3, the full variable domain is DGGITQSPKYLFRKEGQNVTLSCEQNLNHDAMYWYRQDPGQGLRLIYYSQIVNDFQKGDIAEGYSVSREKKESFPLTVTSAQKNPTAFYLCASSKDPTGAQNQPQHFGDGTRLSIL.

V is TRBV5-1 and J is TRBJ2-1, with TRBD2 identical over 14 bases. The CDR3 contains 15 residues. The junction had 0 bases not matched to a gene; V was cut back by 0 bases and J by 7 bases. The germline gives CDR1 SGHRS, CDR2 YFSETQ. The CDR3 loop is CASSLGLAGGNEQFF. The CDR3 DNA follows: TGCGCCAGCAGCTTGGGACTAGCGGGGGGGAATGAGCAGTTCTTC.

The chain carries TRBV6-5 and TRBJ2-5; D possibly corresponds to TRBD1 (6 bases). V lost 2 bases and J 4 bases, leaving 11 bases between the germline ends. CDR3 size: 14 residues. Germline CDR1 is MNHEY and CDR2 is SVGAGI. CDR3 in DNA: TGTGCCAGCAGTTACGGCAGGGGAATAGAGACCCAGTACTTC. Translating it yields CASSYGRGIETQYF.

The chain links TRBV19 to TRBJ2-7; D unresolved. Trimming stripped 5 bases from V and 4 bases from J, with 3 bases between. Germline V gives CDR1 LNHDA, CDR2 SQIVND (reference sequence). The CDR3 extends over 10 amino acids. CDR3 amino acids: CASSLYEQYF. CDR3 sequence (DNA): TGTGCCAGTAGTTTATACGAGCAGTACTTC. The variable domain in full, with the rest retrieved from reference TRBV19 and TRBJ2-7, is DGGITQSPKYLFRKEGQNVTLSCEQNLNHDAMYWYRQDPGQGLRLIYYSQIVNDFQKGDIAEGYSVSREKKESFPLTVTSAQKNPTAFYLCASSLYEQYFGPGTRLTVT.

This sequence joins TRBV18 and TRBJ2-2; TRBD2 matches 12 bases. V shed 3 bases, J shed 3 bases, and the junction held 5 bases outside the gene matches. Germline V lookup: CDR1 KGHSH, CDR2 LQKENI. This CDR3 is built from 17 residues. CDR3 amino acids: CASSPTLAGGYTGELFF. As DNA, the CDR3 is TGTGCCAGCTCACCGACACTAGCGGGGGGATACACCGGGGAGCTGTTTTTT.

This clone was recorded once. This chain links TRBV5-1 with TRBJ2-2; possible D gene TRBD1, 6 bases. Germline CDR1 SGHRS, CDR2 YFSETQ. V was clipped by 2 bases and J by 0 bases, with 17 bases between them. This CDR3 region has 18 residues. CDR3 DNA: TGCGCCAGCAGCTTTGGGTTTACAGGGACCGCGAACACCGGGGAGCTGTTTTTT. Amino acids: CASSFGFTGTANTGELFF. Looking up the rest from reference TRBV5-1 and TRBJ2-2 gives the full variable domain: KAGVTQTPRYLIKTRGQQVTLSCSPISGHRSVSWYQQTPGQGLQFLFEYFSETQRNKGNFPGRFSGRQFSNSRSEMNVSTLELGDSALYLCASSFGFTGTANTGELFFGEGSRLTVL.

This chain links TRBV4-2 with TRBJ2-1, with TRBD1 identical over 9 bases. The length of the CDR3 is 18 residues. Germline CDR1 and CDR2: LGHNA and YNFKEQ. The V segment lost 0 bases and the J segment 1 base; nucleotides outside the gene matches: 7. The CDR3 region has the DNA TGTGCCAGCAGCCAAGATTGGAGTGGGACAGGGTCCTACAATGAGCAGTTCTTC. As protein: CASSQDWSGTGSYNEQFF.

The V call is TRBV19, the J call TRBJ1-2; D call uncertain. There are 13 residues in the CDR3. CDR1 is LNHDA and CDR2 is SQIVND in the germline V gene (reference sequence). V was trimmed by 2 bases and J by 3 bases, leaving 7 bases between them. The CDR3 bases are TGTGCCAGTAGTATACGGAGGGACTATGGCTACACCTTC. This encodes CASSIRRDYGYTF.